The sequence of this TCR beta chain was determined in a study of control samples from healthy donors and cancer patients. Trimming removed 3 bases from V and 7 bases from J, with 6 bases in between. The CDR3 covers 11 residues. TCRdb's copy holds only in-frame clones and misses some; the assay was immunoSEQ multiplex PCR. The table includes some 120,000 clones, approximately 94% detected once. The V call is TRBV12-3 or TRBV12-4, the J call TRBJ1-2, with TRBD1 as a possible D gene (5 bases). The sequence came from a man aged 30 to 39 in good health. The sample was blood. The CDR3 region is CASSLGLGYTF. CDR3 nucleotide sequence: TGTGCCAGCAGTTTGGGGCTTGGCTACACCTTC.